Presented here are 5 T cell receptor beta chains from one specimen sequenced in a study of glioma-infiltrating T cells after dendritic cell vaccination. Sequenced by immunoSEQ multiplex PCR; TCRdb stores in-frame clones only, minus some. The sample includes around 90,000 clones, about 79% seen only once; the top ten take approximately 5.9%. This specimen consisted of blood, obtained before dendritic cell vaccination. These receptors came from a human donor with glioblastoma.

This clone showed up just a few times. J is TRBJ1-5 and V is TRBV19; 9 bases are shared with TRBD1. V was clipped by 3 bases and J by 7 bases; unmatched bases: 10. CDR1 and CDR2 from the germline V gene are LNHDA and SQIVND (reference sequence). The CDR3 covers 16 residues. CDR3 DNA: TGTGCCAGTAGTATCCGGGGGGGACAGGGATACCAGCCCCAGCATTTT. It specifies CASSIRGGQGYQPQHF.

The rearrangement links TRBV28 to TRBJ2-7; D is ambiguous. The CDR3 totals 11 residues. Germline V lookup: CDR1 MDHEN, CDR2 SYDVKM. Trimming took off 7 bases at V and 9 bases at J, with 13 bases between the two ends. The CDR3 region is CASTTPSRQYF. In DNA form, the CDR3 reads TGTGCCAGCACAACACCATCTAGGCAGTACTTC.

The chain uses TRBV19 and TRBJ2-7; 7 nucleotides align to TRBD1. Looked up from germline, CDR1 is LNHDA and CDR2 is SQIVND (reference sequence). Trimming cost V 6 bases and J 5 bases; bases outside gene matches: 13. The length of the CDR3 is 15 residues. The CDR3 is CASSRVGGGVHEQYF. CDR3 DNA: TGTGCCAGTAGCCGAGTAGGGGGCGGTGTACACGAGCAGTACTTC.

The chain uses TRBV25-1 and TRBJ1-2, with D perhaps matching TRBD1 (6 bases). Germline loops: CDR1 MGHDK, CDR2 SYGVNS. The CDR3 has 15 amino acids. V gave up 3 bases and J gave up 8 bases, with 19 bases separating them. The CDR3 DNA sequence: TGTGCCAGCAGTGAGAACCCGCCAGGGGTATACGGCTACACCTTC. Protein: CASSENPPGVYGYTF.

The J gene is TRBJ2-7, the V gene TRBV25-1; maybe TRBD2 (6 bases). Per germline, CDR1 MGHDK and CDR2 SYGVNS. V was shortened by 7 bases and J by 5 bases, with 15 bases between the two germline ends. The CDR3 is 13 residues long. The DNA for the CDR3 is TGTGCCAGCAAACGGCCAGGGACTGACGAGCAGTACTTC. It is translated as CASKRPGTDEQYF.